The rows below give T cell receptor beta chains drawn from one sample of a study of radiotherapy plus CTLA-4 blockade in lung cancer. Assay: immunoSEQ multiplex PCR; the TCRdb copy retains only in-frame clones and omits some. The data show roughly 58,000 clones, approximately 82% seen once. The sample was peripheral blood, taken from a patient treated with radiotherapy plus ipilimumab. These receptors all stem from a human donor with non-small cell lung cancer whose response to radiotherapy plus ipilimumab could not be evaluated. CDR3s include the opening cysteine and the closing phenylalanine or tryptophan. The order of the fields is V gene, D gene, clone size, J gene, CDR3 protein, CDR3 DNA. The D gene is left open where the match is weak. Clone size is not always given. Where it is, it says once, few, many or a class for expanded clones.

V: TRBV6-5
D: -
size: -
J: TRBJ2-7
CDR3: CASRTREEVEQYF
DNA: TGTGCCAGCAGAACTCGTGAGGAGGTCGAGCAGTACTTC

V: TRBV30
D: -
size: -
J: TRBJ2-3
CDR3: CAWSVPPNTQYF
DNA: TGTGCCTGGAGTGTCCCCCCAAATACGCAGTATTTT

V: TRBV2
D: -
size: -
J: TRBJ1-1
CDR3: CASALRAMNTEAFF
DNA: TGTGCCAGCGCCTTGAGAGCTATGAACACTGAAGCTTTCTTT

V: TRBV4-2
D: -
size: -
J: TRBJ2-7
CDR3: CASSQEPAAYYEQYF
DNA: TGTGCCAGCAGCCAAGAACCAGCGGCGTACTACGAGCAGTACTTC

V: TRBV6-6
D: -
size: few
J: TRBJ1-1
CDR3: CASTRASNAEAFF
DNA: TGTGCCAGCACCAGGGCTTCGAACGCTGAAGCTTTCTTT

V: TRBV19
D: TRBD1
size: few
J: TRBJ1-6
CDR3: CASSVERQGAYNSPLHF
DNA: TGTGCCAGTAGTGTCGAGAGACAGGGCGCCTATAATTCACCCCTCCACTTT

V: TRBV7-2
D: -
size: -
J: TRBJ1-1
CDR3: CASSEAGDLNTEAFF
DNA: TGTGCCAGCAGCGAGGCAGGGGATCTGAACACTGAAGCTTTCTTT

V: TRBV9
D: TRBD1
size: -
J: TRBJ1-2
CDR3: CASSAPTGSNYGYTF
DNA: TGTGCCAGCAGCGCGCCGACAGGGTCTAACTATGGCTACACCTTC

V: TRBV5-1
D: TRBD1
size: -
J: TRBJ1-2
CDR3: CASSLPTGARGYTF
DNA: TGCGCCAGCAGCTTGCCGACAGGGGCCCGTGGCTACACCTTC

V: TRBV7-2
D: -
size: -
J: TRBJ2-1
CDR3: CASSLRVDGEQFF
DNA: TGTGCCAGCAGCTTACGGGTCGACGGCGAGCAGTTCTTC

V: TRBV4-3
D: -
size: -
J: TRBJ2-7
CDR3: CASSQDLRGRSYEQYF
DNA: TGCGCCAGCAGCCAAGATCTCAGGGGCCGTTCCTACGAGCAGTACTTC

V: TRBV7-2
D: -
size: -
J: TRBJ2-2
CDR3: CASSLVTRVKTGELFF
DNA: TGTGCCAGCAGCTTAGTTACCCGAGTTAAAACCGGGGAGCTGTTTTTT

V: TRBV2
D: TRBD2
size: -
J: TRBJ2-1
CDR3: CAGGRGDYNEQFF
DNA: TGTGCCGGGGGGAGGGGCGACTACAATGAGCAGTTCTTC

V: TRBV4-3
D: TRBD2
size: -
J: TRBJ2-2
CDR3: CASAAGRTGELFF
DNA: TGCGCCAGCGCAGCGGGGAGAACCGGGGAGCTGTTTTTT

V: TRBV18
D: -
size: few
J: TRBJ1-1
CDR3: CASSPRGQGSEAFF
DNA: TGTGCCAGCTCACCAAGGGGACAAGGGAGCGAAGCTTTCTTT

V: TRBV9
D: -
size: -
J: TRBJ2-3
CDR3: CASSGARDTQYF
DNA: TGTGCCAGCAGTGGAGCGAGGGATACGCAGTATTTT

V: TRBV28
D: TRBD1
size: -
J: TRBJ2-7
CDR3: CASRTGALYEQYF
DNA: TGTGCCAGCCGGACAGGGGCCCTCTACGAGCAGTACTTC

V: TRBV12-2
D: -
size: -
J: TRBJ2-7
CDR3: CASRIRDGRRGASGPYEQYF
DNA: TGTGCAAGTCGCATCCGGGACGGGCGCAGGGGAGCTAGCGGACCTTACGAGCAGTACTTC

V: TRBV19
D: -
size: -
J: TRBJ1-4
CDR3: CASTMVGGESEKLFF
DNA: TGTGCCAGTACAATGGTCGGGGGGGAGAGTGAAAAACTGTTTTTT

V: TRBV28
D: TRBD1
size: few
J: TRBJ2-5
CDR3: CASSSRYRGQGQETQYF
DNA: TGTGCCAGCAGTTCCCGTTATCGAGGACAGGGTCAAGAGACCCAGTACTTC

V: TRBV6-5
D: TRBD1
size: once
J: TRBJ2-7
CDR3: CASRPGTGGMYEQYF
DNA: TGTGCCAGCAGACCCGGGACAGGGGGCATGTACGAGCAGTACTTC

V: TRBV6-5
D: -
size: -
J: TRBJ1-2
CDR3: CASSYLRGDYGYTF
DNA: TGTGCCAGCAGTTACCTCAGGGGCGACTATGGCTACACCTTC

V: TRBV7-2
D: -
size: few
J: TRBJ1-1
CDR3: CASSLWGGRNTEAFF
DNA: TGTGCCAGCAGCTTATGGGGGGGGCGAAACACTGAAGCTTTCTTT

V: TRBV27
D: -
size: -
J: TRBJ2-7
CDR3: CASSPFMREFDYEQYF
DNA: TGTGCCAGCAGTCCCTTTATGAGGGAGTTCGACTACGAGCAGTACTTC

V: TRBV4-1
D: -
size: -
J: TRBJ2-3
CDR3: CASSPVAGTQYF
DNA: TGCGCCAGCAGCCCTGTTGCGGGTACGCAGTATTTT

V: TRBV27
D: -
size: -
J: TRBJ1-1
CDR3: CASSHPPGTPNTEAFF
DNA: TGTGCCAGCAGTCACCCCCCCGGGACACCAAACACTGAAGCTTTCTTT

V: TRBV28
D: -
size: once
J: TRBJ2-7
CDR3: CASSPALPEGEQYF
DNA: TGTGCCAGCAGCCCCGCACTCCCCGAGGGAGAGCAGTACTTC

V: TRBV18
D: -
size: -
J: TRBJ1-3
CDR3: CASSPRGGFSGNTIYF
DNA: TGTGCCAGCTCACCACGGGGAGGGTTCTCTGGAAACACCATATATTTT

V: TRBV11-2
D: TRBD2
size: -
J: TRBJ2-3
CDR3: CASSLRSLAGGRADTQYF
DNA: TGTGCCAGCAGCTTAAGGTCGTTAGCGGGGGGCCGGGCGGATACGCAGTATTTT

V: TRBV7-9
D: -
size: -
J: TRBJ2-7
CDR3: CASSPVGSISYEQYF
DNA: TGTGCCAGCAGCCCGGTGGGCAGTATCTCCTACGAGCAGTACTTC

V: TRBV5-4
D: -
size: -
J: TRBJ2-7
CDR3: CASSLPGSTAYEQYF
DNA: TGTGCCAGCAGCTTGCCGGGGTCCACCGCCTACGAGCAGTACTTC

V: TRBV14
D: TRBD2
size: -
J: TRBJ2-1
CDR3: CASSQVGRGGRYEQFF
DNA: TGTGCCAGCAGCCAAGTGGGGCGGGGGGGCCGTTATGAGCAGTTCTTC

V: TRBV2
D: TRBD1
size: -
J: TRBJ1-4
CDR3: CANSGTGGSTNEKLFF
DNA: TGTGCCAACTCCGGGACAGGGGGCTCAACTAATGAAAAACTGTTTTTT

V: TRBV7-9
D: -
size: few
J: TRBJ2-7
CDR3: CASSSGTLYEQYF
DNA: TGTGCCAGCAGCTCCGGGACACTCTACGAGCAGTACTTC

V: TRBV10-3
D: TRBD2
size: -
J: TRBJ2-7
CDR3: CAISDPAGGRAHYEQYF
DNA: TGTGCCATCAGTGATCCTGCGGGAGGGAGGGCCCATTACGAGCAGTACTTC

V: TRBV9
D: TRBD2
size: -
J: TRBJ2-3
CDR3: CASSVGRSPATDTQYF
DNA: TGTGCCAGCAGCGTCGGGAGGAGTCCCGCCACAGATACGCAGTATTTT

V: TRBV5-8
D: -
size: -
J: TRBJ1-2
CDR3: CASSLDTDYGYTF
DNA: TGTGCCAGCAGCCTCGATACAGACTATGGCTACACCTTC

V: TRBV7-9
D: -
size: -
J: TRBJ2-7
CDR3: CASSLVAGATYEQYF
DNA: TGTGCCAGCAGCTTAGTAGCAGGGGCCACCTACGAGCAGTACTTC

V: TRBV28
D: TRBD2
size: -
J: TRBJ2-7
CDR3: CASSGGRASGYRAQYF
DNA: TGTGCCAGCAGTGGAGGTCGGGCTAGCGGGTACAGAGCGCAGTACTTC

V: TRBV7-9
D: -
size: -
J: TRBJ1-1
CDR3: CASSFIGEAFF
DNA: TGTGCCAGCAGCTTCATCGGGGAAGCTTTCTTT

V: TRBV19
D: -
size: -
J: TRBJ1-2
CDR3: CASSMVRGYGYTF
DNA: TGTGCCAGTAGTATGGTCAGGGGCTATGGCTACACCTTC

V: TRBV5-1
D: -
size: -
J: TRBJ2-5
CDR3: CASARQPQETQYF
DNA: TGCGCCAGCGCCCGACAGCCCCAAGAGACCCAGTACTTC

V: TRBV11-2
D: -
size: -
J: TRBJ1-2
CDR3: CASSLGGDVGYTF
DNA: TGTGCCAGCAGCTTAGGGGGGGATGTAGGCTACACCTTC

V: TRBV4-1
D: TRBD2
size: -
J: TRBJ2-1
CDR3: CASSQGRTSGDNEQFF
DNA: TGCGCCAGCAGCCAAGGTAGGACTAGCGGGGACAATGAGCAGTTCTTC

V: TRBV6-1
D: -
size: -
J: TRBJ1-5
CDR3: CASRPARDQPQHF
DNA: TGTGCCAGCAGGCCGGCCAGGGATCAGCCCCAGCATTTT

V: TRBV2
D: -
size: -
J: TRBJ1-1
CDR3: CASGGQPNTEAFF
DNA: TGTGCCAGCGGCGGACAGCCCAACACTGAAGCTTTCTTT

V: TRBV18
D: TRBD2
size: -
J: TRBJ2-6
CDR3: CASSPPREGSGANVLTF
DNA: TGTGCCAGCTCACCACCAAGGGAGGGCTCTGGGGCCAACGTCCTGACTTTC

V: TRBV5-1
D: TRBD2
size: -
J: TRBJ2-3
CDR3: CASTPSGGATQYF
DNA: TGCGCCAGCACCCCTAGCGGGGGGGCTACGCAGTATTTT

V: TRBV5-6
D: TRBD1
size: -
J: TRBJ1-5
CDR3: CASSWGGQGGNQPQHF
DNA: TGTGCCAGCAGCTGGGGGGGACAGGGAGGAAATCAGCCCCAGCATTTT

V: TRBV19
D: -
size: -
J: TRBJ1-1
CDR3: CASSTPGVNTEAFF
DNA: TGTGCCAGTAGTACCCCAGGGGTGAACACTGAAGCTTTCTTT

V: TRBV28
D: -
size: -
J: TRBJ1-1
CDR3: CASSFAREAFF
DNA: TGTGCCAGCAGTTTTGCGCGGGAAGCTTTCTTT

V: TRBV18
D: -
size: -
J: TRBJ1-1
CDR3: CASSPPTAANTEAFF
DNA: TGTGCCAGCTCACCTCCGACAGCTGCGAACACTGAAGCTTTCTTT

V: TRBV7-2
D: -
size: -
J: TRBJ2-1
CDR3: CASRLDGLGEQFF
DNA: TGTGCCAGCAGACTAGACGGTTTAGGAGAGCAGTTCTTC

V: TRBV6-6
D: -
size: -
J: TRBJ2-7
CDR3: CASSYSTASSYEQYF
DNA: TGTGCCAGCAGTTACTCAACAGCCAGCTCCTACGAGCAGTACTTC